The 9 T cell receptor beta chains below were found in one sample sequenced in a study of OX40 agonist ivuxolimab in advanced cancers. Using immunoSEQ multiplex PCR, the repertoire was profiled, and TCRdb retains in-frame clones only, with some absent. The sample yields about 86,000 clones, approximately 90% seen once. The material was CD4+ or CD8+ T cells sorted from blood, obtained in a trial of the OX40 agonist ivuxolimab. These receptors came from an adult with an advanced solid tumor such as melanoma, head and neck, liver or kidney cancer.

V usage is TRBV7-9 and J usage is TRBJ2-5, with 7 bases matching TRBD2. The DNA matches TRBJ2-7 better at its end, which makes the J call doubtful. The length of the CDR3 is 13 residues. Germline-derived CDR1 and CDR2 are SEHNR and FQNEAQ (reference sequence). DNA of the CDR3: TGTGCCAGCGCAAAGACTAGCAGCCACGAGCAGTACTTC. This codes for CASAKTSSHEQYF.

The V call is TRBV7-3, the J call TRBJ2-5; D call uncertain. Germline values: CDR1 SGHTA, CDR2 FQGTGA. The ends were cut back, 5 bases at V and 7 bases at J, with 11 bases in the middle. This CDR3 is 12 amino acids long. The CDR3 DNA sequence: TGTGCCAGCAGCACAATAATGGGGACCCAGTACTTC. It yields the protein CASSTIMGTQYF.

The chain carries TRBV29-1 and TRBJ2-7; TRBD2 might be the D (6 bases). Germline loops: CDR1 SQVTM, CDR2 ANQGSEA. The length of the CDR3 is 12 residues. The germline V and J ends were trimmed by 1 base and 3 bases, with 7 bases remaining between them. The CDR3 loop is CSVEVDYYEQYF. DNA of the CDR3: TGCAGCGTTGAAGTGGACTACTACGAGCAGTACTTC.

V and J are TRBV10-3 and TRBJ1-5; 9 bases fit TRBD1. Looked up from germline, CDR1 is ENHRY and CDR2 is SYGVKD. After removal of 10 bases from V and 2 bases from J, the junction contained 6 bases not matched to a gene. There are 14 residues in the CDR3. Written as DNA, the CDR3 is TGTGCCACGGGGGGACAGGGTGGCAATCAGCCCCAGCATTTT. As protein: CATGGQGGNQPQHF.

J is TRBJ1-2 and V is TRBV7-9, with 7 bases identical to TRBD1. The CDR3 has 18 amino acids. Trimming at V came to 5 bases and at J to 0 bases, leaving 15 bases not matched to a gene. In germline, CDR1 is SEHNR, CDR2 FQNEAQ (reference sequence). CDR3 in amino acids: CASSITLRTGNTNYGYTF. The CDR3 nucleotides are TGTGCCAGCAGCATTACTTTACGGACAGGCAACACTAACTATGGCTACACCTTC.

The chain combines TRBV9 with TRBJ2-1, with TRBD1 matching 8 bases. Germline CDR1 and CDR2: SGDLS and YYNGEE. Unmatched junction bases numbered 9, after V lost 4 bases and J lost 9 bases. The CDR3 has 14 amino acids. CDR3 coding DNA: TGTGCCAGCAGCCTAAGGACAGGGCTGGGTGAGCAGTTCTTC. It translates to CASSLRTGLGEQFF.

The V call is TRBV5-1, the J call TRBJ2-5; D call uncertain. The V end was cut by 0 bases, the J end by 1 base, with 4 bases between. The CDR3 runs to 13 residues. Germline CDR1 and CDR2: SGHRS and YFSETQ. CDR3: CASSLDLQETQYF. The CDR3, as DNA: TGCGCCAGCAGCTTGGACCTCCAAGAGACCCAGTACTTC.

V is TRBV5-1 and J is TRBJ2-7; 11 nucleotides match TRBD1. The V and J ends lost 1 base and 3 bases, in that order; junction bases with no gene match: 3. This CDR3 has 15 amino acids. Germline V CDR1 and CDR2: SGHRS, YFSETQ. CDR3 bases: TGCGCCAGCAGCTTGTTGGGGACAGGGGGCTACGAGCAGTACTTC. Amino acid sequence: CASSLLGTGGYEQYF. Full variable domain (outside the CDR3, taken from reference TRBV5-1 and TRBJ2-7): KAGVTQTPRYLIKTRGQQVTLSCSPISGHRSVSWYQQTPGQGLQFLFEYFSETQRNKGNFPGRFSGRQFSNSRSEMNVSTLELGDSALYLCASSLLGTGGYEQYFGPGTRLTVT.

The J gene is TRBJ2-3, the V gene TRBV5-4, with 7 bases aligning to TRBD2. CDR3 length: 14 amino acids. In germline, CDR1 is SGHNT, CDR2 YYREEE (reference sequence). V trimming: 0 bases; J trimming: 4 bases; junction bases outside the gene matches: 2. As DNA, the CDR3 is TGTGCCAGCAGCTTGGAGGCGGGGGCAGATACGCAGTATTTT. Its translation: CASSLEAGADTQYF.